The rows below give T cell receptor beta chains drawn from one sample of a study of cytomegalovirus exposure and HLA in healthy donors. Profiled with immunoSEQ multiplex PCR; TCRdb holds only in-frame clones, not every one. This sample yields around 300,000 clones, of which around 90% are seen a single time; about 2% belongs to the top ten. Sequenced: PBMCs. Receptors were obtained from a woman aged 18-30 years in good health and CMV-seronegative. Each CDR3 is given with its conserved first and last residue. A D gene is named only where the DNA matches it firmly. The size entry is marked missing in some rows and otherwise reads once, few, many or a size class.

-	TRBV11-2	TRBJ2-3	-	CASSLGLGRVTSTDTQYF	TGTGCCAGCAGCTTAGGATTGGGCAGGGTCACTAGCACAGATACGCAGTATTTT
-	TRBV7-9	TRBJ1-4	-	CSSSPSRGADEKLFF	TGTTCCAGCAGCCCGAGCAGGGGTGCGGATGAAAAACTGTTTTTT
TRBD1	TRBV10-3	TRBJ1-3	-	CAIGDRGLGNTIYF	TGTGCCATCGGCGACAGGGGGCTGGGAAACACCATATATTTT
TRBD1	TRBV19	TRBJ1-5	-	CASVFGTGGNQPQHF	TGTGCCAGTGTTTTTGGGACAGGGGGCAATCAGCCCCAGCATTTT
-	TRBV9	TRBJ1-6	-	CASSARERNSPLHF	TGTGCCAGCAGCGCCCGGGAGAGAAATTCACCCCTCCACTTT
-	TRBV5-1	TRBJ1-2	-	CASSWGLQGLGGYGYTF	TGCGCCAGCAGCTGGGGCCTCCAGGGGTTAGGGGGCTATGGCTACACCTTC
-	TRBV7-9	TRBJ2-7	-	CASSLESLAREQYF	TGTGCCAGCAGCTTGGAGAGTCTTGCACGCGAGCAGTACTTC
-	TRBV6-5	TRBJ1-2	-	CASSSHLNYGYTF	TGTGCCAGCAGTTCCCACCTAAACTATGGCTACACCTTC
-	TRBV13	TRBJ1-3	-	CASTEEGKDGNTIYF	TGTGCCAGCACCGAGGAGGGTAAAGATGGAAACACCATATATTTT
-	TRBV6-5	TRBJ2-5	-	CASRSQETQYF	TGTGCCAGCAGGTCTCAAGAGACCCAGTACTTC
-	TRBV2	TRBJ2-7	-	CASTPGPPWPYEQYF	TGTGCCAGCACCCCAGGGCCTCCTTGGCCCTACGAGCAGTACTTC
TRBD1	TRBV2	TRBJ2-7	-	CASRPTKAGTGTHEQYF	TGTGCCAGCAGACCCACCAAAGCCGGGACAGGGACCCACGAGCAGTACTTC
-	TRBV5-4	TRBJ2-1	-	CASSGGIAVGSYNEQFF	TGTGCCAGCAGCGGGGGAATAGCGGTCGGCTCCTACAATGAGCAGTTCTTC
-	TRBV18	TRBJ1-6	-	CASSPIGANNSPLHF	TGTGCCAGCTCACCAATAGGAGCTAATAATTCACCCCTCCACTTT
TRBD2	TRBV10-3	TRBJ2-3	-	CAITGGLTDTQYF	TGTGCCATCACGGGGGGGCTAACAGATACGCAGTATTTT
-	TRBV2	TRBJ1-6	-	CASRKTGSSSYNSPLHF	TGTGCCAGCAGGAAGACGGGGTCTAGCTCCTATAATTCACCCCTCCACTTT
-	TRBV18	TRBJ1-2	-	CASSPPRAGRGYGYTF	TGTGCCAGCTCACCACCGAGAGCCGGTCGAGGCTATGGCTACACCTTC
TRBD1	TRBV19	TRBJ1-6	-	CASRWGTGGDSPLHF	TGTGCCAGTAGGTGGGGGACAGGAGGGGACTCACCCCTCCACTTT
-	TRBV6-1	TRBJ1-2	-	CASSEGWGANYGYTF	TGTGCCAGCAGTGAAGGTTGGGGGGCTAACTATGGCTACACCTTC
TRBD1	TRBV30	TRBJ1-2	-	CAWSSGGYGYTF	TGTGCCTGGAGTTCAGGGGGCTATGGCTACACCTTC
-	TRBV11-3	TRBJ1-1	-	CASSLGRGGTEAFF	TGTGCCAGCAGCTTAGGGCGGGGAGGAACTGAAGCTTTCTTT
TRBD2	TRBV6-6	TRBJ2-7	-	CASSLLAGALYEQYF	TGTGCCAGCAGTTTACTAGCGGGGGCCCTCTACGAGCAGTACTTC
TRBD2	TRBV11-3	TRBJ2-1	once	CASSPGTSGTNYNEQFF	TGTGCCAGCAGCCCCGGGACTAGCGGCACAAACTACAATGAGCAGTTCTTC
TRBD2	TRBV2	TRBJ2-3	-	CASSEAGLAGEVGTDTQYF	TGTGCCAGCAGTGAAGCGGGACTAGCGGGGGAAGTTGGTACAGATACGCAGTATTTT
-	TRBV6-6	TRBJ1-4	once	CASSPTGGVSNKLF	TGTGCCAGCAGTCCTACCGGGGGAGTCTCGAACAAACTTTTT
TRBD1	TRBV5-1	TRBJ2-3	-	CASSRTGSTDTQYF	TGCGCCAGCAGCCGGACAGGGAGCACAGATACGCAGTATTTT
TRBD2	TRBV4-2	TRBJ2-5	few	CASSQGAGGAQETQYF	TGTGCCAGCAGCCAAGGCGCGGGGGGGGCCCAAGAGACCCAGTACTTC
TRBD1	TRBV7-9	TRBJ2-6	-	CASSSTGIISGANVLTF	TGTGCCAGCAGCTCGACAGGGATCATCTCTGGGGCCAACGTCCTGACTTTC
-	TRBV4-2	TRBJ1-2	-	CASSHAREETYTNYGYTF	TGTGCCAGCAGCCACGCACGGGAGGAGACTTATACCAACTATGGCTACACCTTC
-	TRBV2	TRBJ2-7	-	CASSDGTVTSYEQYF	TGTGCCAGCAGTGATGGCACCGTTACCTCCTACGAGCAGTACTTC
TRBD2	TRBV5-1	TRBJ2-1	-	CASSLGVAGGWDNEQFF	TGCGCCAGCAGCTTGGGGGTAGCGGGGGGTTGGGACAATGAGCAGTTCTTC
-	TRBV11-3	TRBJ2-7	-	CASSSWYASEQYF	TGTGCCAGCAGCTCGTGGTATGCGAGCGAGCAGTACTTC
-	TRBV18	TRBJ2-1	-	CASSPLGTEQFF	TGTGCCAGCTCACCCCTAGGAACTGAGCAGTTCTTC
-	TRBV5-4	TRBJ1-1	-	CASIIWGQLNTEAFF	TGTGCCAGCATTATATGGGGGCAGCTGAACACTGAAGCTTTCTTT
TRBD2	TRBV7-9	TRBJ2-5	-	CASSLGLESETQYF	TGTGCCAGCAGCTTGGGACTAGAATCAGAGACCCAGTACTTC
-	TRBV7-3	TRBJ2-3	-	CASSKDYSGRVQYF	TGTGCCAGCAGTAAGGACTACTCCGGGCGGGTGCAGTATTTT
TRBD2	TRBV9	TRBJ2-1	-	CASSVWERGAFYNEQFF	TGTGCCAGCAGCGTATGGGAGCGGGGGGCCTTCTACAATGAGCAGTTCTTC
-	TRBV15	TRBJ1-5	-	CATSFGGDQPQHF	TGTGCCACCAGCTTCGGGGGGGATCAGCCCCAGCATTTT
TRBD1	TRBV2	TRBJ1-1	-	CASIRDRAMNTEAFF	TGTGCCAGCATTCGGGACAGGGCTATGAACACTGAAGCTTTCTTT
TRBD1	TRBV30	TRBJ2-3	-	CAWSAGTAKFDTQYF	TGTGCCTGGAGCGCCGGGACAGCTAAGTTTGATACGCAGTATTTT
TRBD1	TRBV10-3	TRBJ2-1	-	CAISKPGQGGYWDEQFF	TGTGCCATCAGCAAGCCGGGACAGGGGGGGTACTGGGATGAGCAGTTCTTC
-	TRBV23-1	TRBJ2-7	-	CASSQKDTAQLYEQYF	TGCGCCAGCAGTCAAAAGGACACCGCTCAACTATACGAGCAGTACTTC
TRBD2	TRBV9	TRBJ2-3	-	CASSAGTSGADTQYF	TGTGCCAGCAGCGCCGGGACTAGCGGGGCAGATACGCAGTATTTT
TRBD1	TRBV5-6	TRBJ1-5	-	CASSFTTGAKSNQPQHF	TGTGCCAGCAGCTTTACTACAGGGGCGAAGAGCAATCAGCCCCAGCATTTT
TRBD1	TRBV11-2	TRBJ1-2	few	CASSLVGGTGGSYGYTF	TGTGCCAGCAGCTTAGTAGGGGGGACAGGGGGGAGCTATGGCTACACCTTC
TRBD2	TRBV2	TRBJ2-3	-	CASTSSPGGVTDTQYF	TGTGCCAGCACCTCCAGCCCGGGGGGAGTCACAGATACGCAGTATTTT
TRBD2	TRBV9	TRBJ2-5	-	CASSLQRGAPQETQYF	TGTGCCAGCAGCTTACAGCGGGGGGCCCCCCAAGAGACCCAGTACTTC
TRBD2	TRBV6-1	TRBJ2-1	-	CASSGLVGGGSYNEQFF	TGTGCCAGCAGTGGCTTGGTTGGGGGGGGCTCCTACAATGAGCAGTTCTTC
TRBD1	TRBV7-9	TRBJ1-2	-	CSSSLVPDRAYGYTF	TGTTCCAGCAGCTTAGTCCCGGACAGGGCATATGGCTACACCTTC
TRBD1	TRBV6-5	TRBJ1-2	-	CASSYYQGAGGGYTF	TGTGCCAGCAGTTACTACCAGGGGGCAGGGGGGGGCTACACCTTC
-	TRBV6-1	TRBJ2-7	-	CASSERQTRGSYEQYF	TGTGCCAGCAGTGAACGCCAGACGAGAGGGTCCTACGAGCAGTACTTC
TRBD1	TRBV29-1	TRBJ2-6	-	CSVGDRVTSGANVLTF	TGCAGCGTTGGGGACAGGGTTACCTCTGGGGCCAACGTCCTGACTTTC
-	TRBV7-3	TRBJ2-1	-	CASSPNNNEQFF	TGTGCCAGCAGCCCCAACAACAATGAGCAGTTCTTC
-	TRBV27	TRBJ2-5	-	CASSFRRGENTQYF	TGTGCCAGCAGTTTCAGACGTGGGGAGAATACCCAGTACTTC
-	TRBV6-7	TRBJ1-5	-	CARCAEGFRQPQHF	TGTGCCAGATGTGCGGAGGGGTTTCGTCAGCCCCAGCATTTT
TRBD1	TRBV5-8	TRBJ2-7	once	CASSSTRQGAYEQYF	TGTGCCAGCAGCTCGACCCGACAGGGGGCGTACGAGCAGTACTTC
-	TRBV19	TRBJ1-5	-	CASSIDRVVGSNQPQHF	TGTGCCAGTAGTATAGACAGGGTAGTAGGGAGCAATCAGCCCCAGCATTTT
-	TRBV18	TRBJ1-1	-	CASSPLNEAFF	TGTGCCAGCTCACCGCTAAATGAAGCTTTCTTT
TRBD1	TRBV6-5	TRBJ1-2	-	CASRTGDYGYTF	TGTGCCAGCAGGACAGGGGACTATGGCTACACCTTC
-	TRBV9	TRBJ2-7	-	CASSAPGGALPYEQYF	TGTGCCAGCAGCGCCCCTGGGGGGGCGTTACCCTACGAGCAGTACTTC